The 25 T cell receptor beta chains below all came from one sample that was sequenced in a study of blood T cell repertoires in COVID-19. Using immunoSEQ multiplex PCR, the repertoire was profiled, and TCRdb retains in-frame clones only, with some absent. The data hold roughly 87,000 clones, with about 82% observed a single time. The sequenced material came from peripheral blood. The receptors stem from a man aged 50-59 years with active COVID-19.

V is TRBV29-1 and J is TRBJ1-2; 7 positions match TRBD1. The CDR3 loop spans 13 amino acids. The V gene end was trimmed by 3 bases and the J gene end by 4 bases; junction bases not matched to a gene: 5. The V gene's germline CDR1 is SQVTM and CDR2 ANQGSEA. CDR3 sequence: CSVDLGQSYGYTF. The DNA of the CDR3 is TGCAGCGTTGACCTGGGACAGTCCTATGGCTACACCTTC. The entire variable domain, with the rest obtained from reference TRBV29-1 and TRBJ1-2, is as follows: SAVISQKPSRDICQRGTSLTIQCQVDSQVTMMFWYRQQPGQSLTLIATANQGSEATYESGFVIDKFPISRPNLTFSTLTVSNMSPEDSSIYLCSVDLGQSYGYTFGSGTRLTVV.

The CDR3 is CASSYSLDTQYF. CDR3 nucleotides: TGTGCCAGCAGTTACTCCTTGGATACGCAGTATTTT. The V call is TRBV6-2 or TRBV6-3, the J call TRBJ2-3, with D unclear. The CDR3 length is 12 residues. Germline V gives CDR1 MNHEY, CDR2 SVGEGT. V was clipped by 0 bases and J by 6 bases, with 4 bases between them.

The J gene is TRBJ1-1, the V gene TRBV9; TRBD1 is a possible D gene (5 bases). Germline V gene lookup returns CDR1 SGDLS and CDR2 YYNGEE. V was clipped by 0 bases and J by 0 bases, with 12 bases between them. CDR3 length equals 16 residues. The DNA of the CDR3 is TGTGCCAGCAGCGTAGCCGGGGGAGGAATGAACACTGAAGCTTTCTTT. It translates to CASSVAGGGMNTEAFF.

This chain connects TRBV5-4 to TRBJ2-1; D possibly corresponds to TRBD2 (6 bases). Trimming cost V 5 bases and J 9 bases, with 9 bases left between them. This CDR3 comprises 11 residues. CDR1 SGHNT and CDR2 YYREEE come from the germline V gene (reference sequence). The CDR3 region is CASSKGGEQFF. The CDR3, as DNA: TGTGCCAGCAGTAAGGGAGGTGAGCAGTTCTTC.

The V and J genes are TRBV4-1 and TRBJ2-3; TRBD1 agrees at 7 bases. Per germline, CDR1 MGHRA and CDR2 YSYEKL. This CDR3 contains 13 residues. Trimming at V came to 4 bases and at J to 4 bases, leaving 2 bases not matched to a gene. The chain's CDR3 is CASSRDRADTQYF. CDR3 nucleotides: TGCGCCAGCAGCCGGGACAGAGCAGATACGCAGTATTTT.

The chain has TRBV23-1 and TRBJ1-2; D remains ambiguous. TRBV23-1 is marked as an open reading frame, function uncertain. Trimming took off 7 bases at V and 3 bases at J, with 12 bases between the two ends. CDR3 length: 13 residues. CDR3: CASIQPPYYGYTF. The DNA of the CDR3 is TGCGCCAGCATACAGCCCCCCTACTATGGCTACACCTTC.

This clone was seen a few times. The chain links TRBV11-2 to TRBJ1-6; D call uncertain. Germline values: CDR1 SGHAT, CDR2 FQNNGV. The CDR3 contains 15 residues. V was shortened by 1 base and J by 7 bases, with 11 bases between the two germline ends. The CDR3 bases are TGTGCCAGCAGCTTAGCGGACTTAGTCAATTCACCCCTCCACTTT. Translation: CASSLADLVNSPLHF.

This chain links TRBV5-8 with TRBJ2-5; the D gene is possibly TRBD2 (6 bases). This CDR3 has 14 amino acids. The V and J ends lost 1 base and 1 base respectively, with 8 bases between them. Looked up from germline, CDR1 is SGHTS and CDR2 is YDEGEE. In nucleotides, the CDR3 is TGTGCCAGCAGCTTGCCCGGGAGCCAAGAGACCCAGTACTTC. Translation gives CASSLPGSQETQYF.

This chain joins TRBV4-3 and TRBJ2-1; 7 bases are a match to TRBD2. The CDR3 contains 14 residues. V shed 4 bases, J shed 4 bases, and the junction held 4 bases outside the gene matches. Germline V gives CDR1 LGHNA, CDR2 YSLEER. The CDR3 coding sequence is TGCGCCAGCAGCCCGAGCGGGAAGTACAATGAGCAGTTCTTC. As protein: CASSPSGKYNEQFF.

The rearrangement joins TRBV6-2 or TRBV6-3 to TRBJ1-4; D is perhaps TRBD1 (5 bases). CDR1 and CDR2 (germline): MNHEY, SVGEGT. Trimming removed 2 bases at V and 5 bases at J, with 9 bases between. This CDR3 region has 14 residues. The CDR3: CASSYRGWNEKLFF. For the CDR3, the DNA is TGTGCCAGCAGTTACCGGGGGTGGAATGAAAAACTGTTTTTT.

The chain joins TRBV9 to TRBJ2-7; D possibly corresponds to TRBD2 (6 bases). Germline V CDR1 and CDR2: SGDLS, YYNGEE. V shed 0 bases and J shed 7 bases, with 17 bases lying between them. This CDR3 comprises 15 residues. CDR3 DNA sequence: TGTGCCAGCAGCGTAGACGCGGGGCTGGGGAGGGAGCAGTACTTC. It is translated as CASSVDAGLGREQYF. The full variable domain, with the rest looked up from reference TRBV9 and TRBJ2-7, is DSGVTQTPKHLITATGQRVTLRCSPRSGDLSVYWYQQSLDQGLQFLIQYYNGEERAKGNILERFSAQQFPDLHSELNLSSLELGDSALYFCASSVDAGLGREQYFGPGTRLTVT.

The V gene is TRBV2, the J gene TRBJ1-6; a possible D gene is TRBD1 (5 bases). CDR3 size: 15 residues. Looked up from germline, CDR1 is SNHLY and CDR2 is FYNNEI. V was pared by 4 bases and J by 10 bases, with 17 bases between. CDR3 DNA sequence: TGTGCCAGCAGTGTGAGCCAGGGCCGAAGGTCACCCCTCCACTTT. Residues: CASSVSQGRRSPLHF.

This clone occurred a few times. The CDR3 bases are TGTGCCAGCAGTTCGACAGGTCTCTATGGCTACACCTTC. It is translated as CASSSTGLYGYTF. V is TRBV6-6 and J is TRBJ1-2, with D possibly TRBD1 on 6 matching bases. V was cut by 4 bases and J by 4 bases, with 10 bases left in between. Germline CDR1 is MNHNY and CDR2 is SVGAGI (reference sequence). The CDR3 runs to 13 residues.

The chain has TRBV5-1 and TRBJ1-4, with D possibly being TRBD1 (6 bases). The CDR3 consists of 15 residues. The germline gives CDR1 SGHRS, CDR2 YFSETQ. Trimming took off 4 bases at V and 7 bases at J, with 17 bases between the two ends. The DNA for the CDR3 is TGCGCCAGCAGCGAAACAGGGAGCGTGGGTGAAAAACTGTTTTTT. It codes for CASSETGSVGEKLFF.

This clone was seen more than once but under ten times. The V gene is TRBV5-1, the J gene TRBJ1-1; D is unclear. Trimming took 1 base from V and 3 from J, leaving 7 bases between them. This CDR3 spans 13 amino acids. Germline-derived CDR1 and CDR2 are SGHRS and YFSETQ. The DNA for the CDR3 is TGCGCCAGCAGCTTGTGGCAGGACACTGAAGCTTTCTTT. Translated: CASSLWQDTEAFF. The full variable domain, with the rest looked up from reference TRBV5-1 and TRBJ1-1, is KAGVTQTPRYLIKTRGQQVTLSCSPISGHRSVSWYQQTPGQGLQFLFEYFSETQRNKGNFPGRFSGRQFSNSRSEMNVSTLELGDSALYLCASSLWQDTEAFFGQGTRLTVV.

This clone was seen only a few times. The J gene is TRBJ2-3, the V gene TRBV9, with TRBD2 matching 9 bases. Germline V gene lookup returns CDR1 SGDLS and CDR2 YYNGEE. With V trimmed by 4 bases and J by 3 bases, 9 bases remained unmatched. The CDR3 length is 16 residues. The CDR3 bases are TGTGCCAGCAGCCCTATTTCTAGCGGGGTGACAGATACGCAGTATTTT. Amino acids: CASSPISSGVTDTQYF. The variable domain in full, with the rest retrieved from reference TRBV9 and TRBJ2-3, is DSGVTQTPKHLITATGQRVTLRCSPRSGDLSVYWYQQSLDQGLQFLIQYYNGEERAKGNILERFSAQQFPDLHSELNLSSLELGDSALYFCASSPISSGVTDTQYFGPGTRLTVL.

This chain uses TRBV6-5 with TRBJ2-1; D may be TRBD1 (6 bases). Trimming shortened V by 6 bases and J by 0 bases, and 12 bases separated the two germline ends. This CDR3 is built from 15 residues. Per the germline V gene, CDR1 is MNHEY and CDR2 is SVGAGI. As DNA, the CDR3 is TGTGCCAGCAGGGAGACAGGAAACTCCTACAATGAGCAGTTCTTC. It is translated as CASRETGNSYNEQFF.

The chain uses TRBV28 and TRBJ1-5; 11 bases fit TRBD1. V shed 5 bases and J 4 bases; nucleotides not matched to a gene: 7. This CDR3 region has 16 residues. The V gene's germline CDR1 is MDHEN and CDR2 SYDVKM. CDR3 sequence: CASSGPGQGENQPQHF. CDR3 in DNA: TGTGCCAGCAGTGGGCCGGGACAGGGGGAGAATCAGCCCCAGCATTTT.

This chain connects TRBV7-7 to TRBJ2-7; D possibly corresponds to TRBD2 (6 bases). This CDR3 has 13 amino acids. CDR1 and CDR2 from the germline V gene are SSHAT and FNYEAQ (reference sequence). With 5 bases removed from V and 7 bases from J, the gap between germline ends came to 15 bases. CDR3 amino acids: CASSTGTAREQYF. Written as DNA, the CDR3 is TGTGCCAGCAGCACTGGGACTGCTAGAGAGCAGTACTTC.

The gene calls are TRBV15 and TRBJ1-2, with 10 bases identical to TRBD1. J gave up 4 bases and V 0 bases, and 5 bases lay outside the gene matches. CDR3 length: 16 amino acids. The germline V gene encodes CDR1 LNHNV and CDR2 YYDKDF (reference sequence). Here the CDR3 DNA reads TGTGCCACCAGCAGAGATGGGACAGGGGATTTCTATGGCTACACCTTC. This codes for CATSRDGTGDFYGYTF.

The chain uses TRBV28 and TRBJ2-7; weak D call: TRBD2 (6 bases). CDR3 length equals 14 residues. V was pared by 2 bases and J by 2 bases, with 10 bases between. Germline V gene lookup returns CDR1 MDHEN and CDR2 SYDVKM. The CDR3 here is CASSLTGEPYEQYF. For the CDR3, the DNA is TGTGCCAGCAGTTTAACGGGGGAGCCCTACGAGCAGTACTTC.

In its sample, this clone was seen once. The chain is built from TRBV12-5 and TRBJ2-2; D is uncertain. The CDR3 has 14 residues. V lost 7 bases to trimming and J lost 2 bases, with 11 bases between them. CDR1 LGHNT and CDR2 FRNRAP come from the germline V gene. The CDR3 sequence is CASAPRLNTGELFF. CDR3 in DNA: TGTGCTAGTGCCCCCCGTCTCAACACCGGGGAGCTGTTTTTT.

This clone has a single count. The gene calls are TRBV7-9 and TRBJ2-4, with TRBD1 as a possible D gene (5 bases). The CDR3 sequence is 13 residues long. Trimming removed 1 base from V and 9 bases from J, with 10 bases in between. CDR1 is SEHNR, CDR2 FQNEAQ, per germline (reference sequence). Here the CDR3 DNA reads TGTGCCAGCAGCTTAGAGGGGCTAAGCATTCAGTACTTC. Protein: CASSLEGLSIQYF.

This chain uses TRBV4-1 with TRBJ2-1; 8 bases line up with TRBD2. The CDR3 loop spans 14 amino acids. V was pared by 3 bases and J by 4 bases, with 2 bases of the junction left unmatched. CDR1 is MGHRA and CDR2 is YSYEKL in the germline V gene. This CDR3 reads CASSQRGVYNEQFF. Here the CDR3 DNA reads TGCGCCAGCAGCCAGCGGGGGGTGTACAATGAGCAGTTCTTC.

This chain uses TRBV9 with TRBJ1-1, with unresolved D. Deletions cut 4 bases from V and 0 bases from J, with 13 bases between. The CDR3 extends over 15 amino acids. Germline V lookup: CDR1 SGDLS, CDR2 YYNGEE. The CDR3 loop reads CASSPQTKVNTEAFF. The DNA for the CDR3 is TGTGCCAGCAGCCCCCAGACAAAAGTGAACACTGAAGCTTTCTTT.